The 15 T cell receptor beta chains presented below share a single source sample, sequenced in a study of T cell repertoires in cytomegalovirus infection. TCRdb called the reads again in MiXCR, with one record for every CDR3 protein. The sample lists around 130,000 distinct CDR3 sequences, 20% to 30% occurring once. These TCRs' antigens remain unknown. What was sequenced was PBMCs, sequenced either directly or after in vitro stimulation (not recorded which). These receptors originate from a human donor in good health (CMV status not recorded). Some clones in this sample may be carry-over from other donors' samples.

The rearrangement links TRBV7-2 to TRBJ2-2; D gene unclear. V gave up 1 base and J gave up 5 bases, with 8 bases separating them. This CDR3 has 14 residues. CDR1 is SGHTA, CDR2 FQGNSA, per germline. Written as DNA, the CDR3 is TGTGCCAGCAGCTTAGTAAGAAGGACCGGGGAGCTGTTTTTT. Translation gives CASSLVRRTGELFF.

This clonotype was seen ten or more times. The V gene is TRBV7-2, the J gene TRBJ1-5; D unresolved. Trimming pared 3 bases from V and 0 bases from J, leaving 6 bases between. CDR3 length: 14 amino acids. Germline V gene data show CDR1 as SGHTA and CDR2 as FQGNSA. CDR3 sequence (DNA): TGTGCCAGCAGCTTTGGGAATAGCAATCAGCCCCAGCATTTT. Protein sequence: CASSFGNSNQPQHF.

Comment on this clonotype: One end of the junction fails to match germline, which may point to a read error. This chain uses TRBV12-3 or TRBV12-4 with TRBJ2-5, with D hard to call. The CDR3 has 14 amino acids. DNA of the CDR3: TGTGCCAGCAGTTCTGGGTCAGCCGAAGAGACTCAGTACTTC. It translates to CASSSGSAEETQYF.

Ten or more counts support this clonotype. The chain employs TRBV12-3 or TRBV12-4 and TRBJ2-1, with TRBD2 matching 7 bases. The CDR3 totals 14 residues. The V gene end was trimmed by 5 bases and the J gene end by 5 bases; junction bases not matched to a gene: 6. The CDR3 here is CASSTSVMNNEQFF. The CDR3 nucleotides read TGTGCCAGCAGTACTAGCGTGATGAACAATGAGCAGTTCTTC.

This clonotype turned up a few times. The CDR3 loop is CASRKEMGTDTQYF. In DNA, the CDR3 is TGTGCCAGCAGGAAAGAGATGGGCACAGATACGCAGTATTTT. The chain uses TRBV6-1 and TRBJ2-3, with D hard to call. The V end lost 6 bases, the J end lost 1 base, and 11 bases lay between the germline ends. The CDR3 is 14 residues long. Germline V lookup: CDR1 MNHNS, CDR2 SASEGT.

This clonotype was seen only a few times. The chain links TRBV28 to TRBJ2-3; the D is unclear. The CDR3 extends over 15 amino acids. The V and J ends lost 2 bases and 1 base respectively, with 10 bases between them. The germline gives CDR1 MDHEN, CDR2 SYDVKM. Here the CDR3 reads CASSLGGQGTDTQYF. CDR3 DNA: TGTGCCAGCAGTTTAGGTGGCCAGGGCACAGATACGCAGTATTTT.

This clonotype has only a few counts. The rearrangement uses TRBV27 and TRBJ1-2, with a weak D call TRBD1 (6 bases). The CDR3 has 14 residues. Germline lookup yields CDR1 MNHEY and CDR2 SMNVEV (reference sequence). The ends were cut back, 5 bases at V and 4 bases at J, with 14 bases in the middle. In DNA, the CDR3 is TGTGCCAGCAGTAGGCGGGACACCTCCTATGGCTACACCTTC. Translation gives CASSRRDTSYGYTF.

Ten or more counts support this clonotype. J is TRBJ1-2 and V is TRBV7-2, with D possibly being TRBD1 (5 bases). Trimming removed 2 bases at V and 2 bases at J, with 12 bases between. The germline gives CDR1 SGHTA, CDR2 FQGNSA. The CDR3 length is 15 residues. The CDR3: CASSLPQGGNYGYTF. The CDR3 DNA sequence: TGTGCCAGCAGCTTACCTCAGGGCGGGAACTATGGCTACACCTTC.

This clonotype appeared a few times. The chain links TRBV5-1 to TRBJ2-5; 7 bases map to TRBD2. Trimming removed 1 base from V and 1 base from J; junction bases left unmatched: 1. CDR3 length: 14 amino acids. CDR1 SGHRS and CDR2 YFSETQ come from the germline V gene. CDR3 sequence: CASSLTSAQETQYF. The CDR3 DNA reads TGCGCCAGCAGCTTGACTAGCGCCCAAGAGACCCAGTACTTC.

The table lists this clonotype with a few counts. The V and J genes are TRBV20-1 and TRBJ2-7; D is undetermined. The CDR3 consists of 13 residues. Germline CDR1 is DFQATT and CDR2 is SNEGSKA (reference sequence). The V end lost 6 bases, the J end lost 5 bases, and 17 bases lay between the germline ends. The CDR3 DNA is TGCAGTGCCCCAGAGGATAGTTCCCACGAGCAGTACTTC. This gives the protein CSAPEDSSHEQYF.

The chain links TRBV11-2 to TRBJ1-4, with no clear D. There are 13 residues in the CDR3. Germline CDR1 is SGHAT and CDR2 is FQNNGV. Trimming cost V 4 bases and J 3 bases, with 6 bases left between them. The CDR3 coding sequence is TGTGCCAGCAGCTCCGCGGCTAATGAAAAACTGTTTTTT. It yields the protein CASSSAANEKLFF.

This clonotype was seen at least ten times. CDR3 loop: CASSPRSHGYTF. The CDR3 DNA is TGTGCCAGCAGCCCCCGGTCGCATGGCTACACCTTC. The genes are TRBV7-2 and TRBJ1-2; D ambiguous. V dropped 5 bases and J dropped 6 bases, with 10 bases sitting between them. The CDR3 consists of 12 residues. Germline assignment: CDR1 SGHTA and CDR2 FQGNSA.

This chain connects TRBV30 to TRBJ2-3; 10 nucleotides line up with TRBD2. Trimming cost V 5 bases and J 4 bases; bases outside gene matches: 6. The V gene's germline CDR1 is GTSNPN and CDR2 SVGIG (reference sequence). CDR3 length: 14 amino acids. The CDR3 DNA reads TGTGCCTGGGATCTAGCGGGAGTATCAGATACGCAGTATTTT. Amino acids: CAWDLAGVSDTQYF.

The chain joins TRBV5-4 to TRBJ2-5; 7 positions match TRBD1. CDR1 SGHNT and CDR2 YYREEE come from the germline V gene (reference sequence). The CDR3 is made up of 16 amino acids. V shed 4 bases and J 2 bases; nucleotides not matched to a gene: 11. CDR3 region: CASSKGRTGRQETQYF. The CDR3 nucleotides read TGTGCCAGCAGCAAAGGAAGGACAGGCCGTCAAGAGACCCAGTACTTC.

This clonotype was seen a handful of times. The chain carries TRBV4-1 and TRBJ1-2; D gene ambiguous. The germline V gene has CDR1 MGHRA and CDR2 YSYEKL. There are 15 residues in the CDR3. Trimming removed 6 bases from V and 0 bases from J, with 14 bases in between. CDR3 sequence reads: CASRPPTEPNYGYTF. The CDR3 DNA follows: TGCGCCAGCAGACCACCCACTGAGCCTAACTATGGCTACACCTTC.